This entry lists 27 T cell receptor beta chains sequenced from one sample in a study of cytomegalovirus exposure and HLA in healthy donors. Primers for the PCR totalled 60 Vbeta and 13 Jbeta. Clones were read by immunoSEQ multiplex PCR, and TCRdb kept only the in-frame ones, dropping some. The sample has about 110,000 clones; 75% are singletons. Source material: PBMCs. All receptors derive from a man aged 35-49 years in good health and CMV-seronegative.

The rearrangement links TRBV7-3 to TRBJ2-5; 8 positions match TRBD1. The CDR3 loop spans 16 amino acids. Trimming at V came to 5 bases and at J to 4 bases, leaving 12 bases not matched to a gene. CDR1 and CDR2 (germline): SGHTA, FQGTGA. The CDR3 loop is CASSLNAGDRGETQYF. CDR3 bases: TGTGCCAGCAGCCTTAACGCGGGTGACAGGGGAGAGACCCAGTACTTC.

This clone was counted a few times. V usage is TRBV14 and J usage is TRBJ2-7, with TRBD1 identical over 7 bases. Looked up from germline, CDR1 is SGHDN and CDR2 is FVKESK. J was trimmed by 1 base and V by 5 bases; bases with no gene match: 11. The CDR3 spans 16 residues. The CDR3 DNA is TGTGCCAGCAGCGATGGAAGGGGGCGCGGATCCTACGAGCAGTACTTC. Its protein is CASSDGRGRGSYEQYF.

V gene TRBV19 combines with J gene TRBJ2-7, with a possible D match to TRBD2 (6 bases). Trimming removed 2 bases at V and 3 bases at J, with 20 bases between. The CDR3 loop spans 17 amino acids. The V gene's germline CDR1 is LNHDA and CDR2 SQIVND (reference sequence). CDR3 nucleotide sequence: TGTGCCAGTAGTATATCCCCCCCCGGCGGGATAAGCTACGAGCAGTACTTC. Amino acids: CASSISPPGGISYEQYF.

This chain connects TRBV6-5 to TRBJ1-6; TRBD1 agrees at 9 bases. The CDR3 sequence is 15 residues long. Germline V CDR1 and CDR2: MNHEY, SVGAGI. The trim removed 4 bases at V and 10 bases at J, leaving 8 bases unmatched. The CDR3 is CASSLGQGSGSPLHF. In nucleotides, the CDR3 is TGTGCCAGCAGTTTGGGACAGGGATCGGGCTCACCCCTCCACTTT.

This clone was seen a handful of times. This chain joins TRBV5-1 and TRBJ1-2; D possibly corresponds to TRBD1 (6 bases). The CDR3 has 16 residues. Germline values: CDR1 SGHRS, CDR2 YFSETQ. Trimming stripped 1 base from V and 7 bases from J, with 20 bases between. The CDR3 reads CASSLPIRGAGSGYTF. The CDR3 DNA follows: TGCGCCAGCAGCTTGCCCATTCGGGGGGCAGGGTCTGGCTACACCTTC.

The chain carries TRBV11-1 and TRBJ1-1; tentatively, D is TRBD1 (6 bases). This CDR3 is 17 amino acids long. V shed 6 bases and J shed 7 bases, with 27 bases lying between them. Germline-derived CDR1 and CDR2 are SGHAT and FQDESV (reference sequence). CDR3 protein: CASRGGAGRGYIGEAFF. The CDR3 DNA sequence: TGTGCCAGCAGAGGGGGGGCAGGGCGAGGCTATATCGGTGAAGCTTTCTTT.

The chain combines TRBV2 with TRBJ2-2; a weak D match, TRBD2 (6 bases). This CDR3 contains 14 residues. Germline values: CDR1 SNHLY, CDR2 FYNNEI. V was pared by 6 bases and J by 6 bases, with 14 bases between. The CDR3 nucleotides read TGTGCCAGCAGCCGGGACTTGGGCTCCGGGGAGCTGTTTTTT. It encodes CASSRDLGSGELFF.

The rearrangement uses TRBV18 and TRBJ2-1, with 7 nucleotides matching TRBD2. The CDR3 is 14 amino acids. Germline CDR1 and CDR2: KGHSH and LQKENI. With 2 bases clipped from V and 15 bases from J, the junction kept 13 bases outside the gene matches. CDR3: CASSPWGEAGFTFF. Here the CDR3 DNA reads TGTGCCAGCTCACCATGGGGCGAAGCGGGGTTTACGTTCTTC.

This clone was detected only a few times. V and J are TRBV6-5 and TRBJ1-1; TRBD1 matches 7 bases. The CDR3 spans 13 residues. Unmatched junction bases numbered 5, after V lost 6 bases and J lost 4 bases. The V gene's germline CDR1 is MNHEY and CDR2 SVGAGI. The CDR3 region is CASRTWDSTEAFF. As DNA, the CDR3 is TGTGCCAGCAGGACCTGGGACAGCACTGAAGCTTTCTTT.

The V and J genes are TRBV4-3 and TRBJ2-1; 12 bases agree with TRBD2. The J segment lost 9 bases and the V segment lost 0 bases, leaving 6 bases of the junction unmatched. Germline values: CDR1 LGHNA, CDR2 YSLEER. This CDR3 spans 16 amino acids. This chain's CDR3 is CASSQDPSGGAGEQFF. CDR3 DNA sequence: TGCGCCAGCAGCCAAGATCCTAGCGGGGGGGCCGGTGAGCAGTTCTTC.

This chain uses TRBV11-3 with TRBJ2-7; D ambiguous. Trimming took 8 bases from V and 4 from J, leaving 6 bases between them. The length of the CDR3 is 10 residues. The germline V gene has CDR1 SGHNT and CDR2 YENEEA. The CDR3 DNA reads as TGTGCCAGCCGTAATTACGAGCAGTACTTC. Encoded protein: CASRNYEQYF.

This clone was seen a few times. The gene calls are TRBV5-6 and TRBJ2-7; D is perhaps TRBD2 (5 bases). The CDR3 covers 15 residues. Germline CDR1 SGHDT, CDR2 YYEEEE. V lost 2 bases and J 0 bases, leaving 12 bases between the germline ends. The CDR3 loop reads CASSFSVGISYEQYF. Here the CDR3 DNA reads TGTGCCAGCAGCTTTTCAGTCGGGATCTCCTACGAGCAGTACTTC.

A single count supports this clone. The V call is TRBV21-1, the J call TRBJ2-3; TRBD2, as called in the table, went unchecked against the DNA. TRBV21-1 has pseudogene status. The CDR3 extends over 13 amino acids. The CDR3 coding sequence is TGTGCCAGCAGCAAAGCGCGGGCAGATACGCAGTATTTT. Translated: CASSKARADTQYF.

The rearrangement uses TRBV29-1 and TRBJ2-1; TRBD2 matches 7 bases. Germline V CDR1 and CDR2: SQVTM, ANQGSEA. With V trimmed by 6 bases and J by 1 base, 0 bases remained unmatched. The CDR3 spans 12 residues. DNA for the CDR3: TGCAGCGTAGCGGGATCCTACAATGAGCAGTTCTTC. Protein: CSVAGSYNEQFF.

V and J are TRBV2 and TRBJ2-4; 10 bases are a match to TRBD2. V trimming: 6 bases; J trimming: 1 base; junction bases outside the gene matches: 0. The CDR3 has 14 amino acids. Looked up from germline, CDR1 is SNHLY and CDR2 is FYNNEI. The CDR3 region has the DNA TGTGCCAGCAGGACTAGCGGGGCCAAAAACATTCAGTACTTC. Amino acid sequence: CASRTSGAKNIQYF.

This clone was detected a few times. This chain links TRBV6-6 with TRBJ2-7, with 7 bases identical to TRBD2. This CDR3 comprises 15 residues. Losses at the gene ends were 0 bases for V and 1 base for J; bases not matched to a gene: 3. Per the germline V gene, CDR1 is MNHNY and CDR2 is SVGAGI (reference sequence). The CDR3 bases are TGTGCCAGCAGTTACTCGGGGGGGGAATCCTACGAGCAGTACTTC. Translated, it gives CASSYSGGESYEQYF.

The chain combines TRBV18 with TRBJ2-5; 8 positions agree with TRBD2. Germline lookup yields CDR1 KGHSH and CDR2 LQKENI. CDR3 length: 14 residues. V was pared by 5 bases and J by 11 bases, with 13 bases of the junction left unmatched. CDR3 sequence: CASSVSGGPDEQYF. The CDR3 nucleotides read TGTGCCAGCTCAGTATCGGGAGGGCCGGATGAGCAGTACTTC.

The chain employs TRBV7-2 and TRBJ2-6; D unresolved. CDR1 SGHTA and CDR2 FQGNSA come from the germline V gene. The V end was cut by 2 bases, the J end by 0 bases, with 14 bases between. This CDR3 has 18 amino acids. CDR3 DNA: TGTGCCAGCAGCTTACAATTGGGCACAAACTCTGGGGCCAACGTCCTGACTTTC. Amino acids: CASSLQLGTNSGANVLTF.

The rearrangement links TRBV5-1 to TRBJ2-7; D is unresolved. The CDR3 runs 12 residues. V shed 4 bases and J shed 2 bases, with 7 bases lying between them. Germline loops: CDR1 SGHRS, CDR2 YFSETQ. CDR3: CASSLPAYEQYF. The CDR3 bases are TGCGCCAGCAGCCTACCCGCCTACGAGCAGTACTTC.

V usage is TRBV7-2 and J usage is TRBJ2-1; weak D call: TRBD2 (7 bases). Per the germline V gene, CDR1 is SGHTA and CDR2 is FQGNSA. This CDR3 spans 16 amino acids. V lost 3 bases and J lost 6, with 18 bases in between. Here the CDR3 DNA reads TGTGCCAGCAGCTTTTCGGGGGGCGGGAGAGTCAATGAGCAGTTCTTC. It is translated as CASSFSGGGRVNEQFF.

The chain combines TRBV11-2 with TRBJ1-6, with D unclear. The CDR3 sequence is 11 residues long. V was clipped by 5 bases and J by 7 bases, with 3 bases between them. CDR1 SGHAT and CDR2 FQNNGV come from the germline V gene. This CDR3 is CASSQNSPLHF. The CDR3 nucleotides read TGTGCCAGCAGCCAAAATTCACCCCTCCACTTT.

The table lists this clone with a count of one. This chain uses TRBV7-3 with TRBJ1-6; tentatively, D is TRBD1 (6 bases). Trimming pared 1 base from V and 8 bases from J, leaving 9 bases between. CDR1 and CDR2 from the germline V gene are SGHTA and FQGTGA. The CDR3 runs to 14 residues. CDR3 loop: CASSLIGQYSPLHF. CDR3 sequence (DNA): TGTGCCAGCAGCTTAATTGGACAGTATTCACCCCTCCACTTT.

The rearrangement links TRBV19 to TRBJ2-5, with TRBD1 identical over 12 bases. Looked up from germline, CDR1 is LNHDA and CDR2 is SQIVND (reference sequence). V lost 8 bases to trimming and J lost 4 bases; unmatched junction nucleotides: 8. This CDR3 region has 15 residues. CDR3 amino acids: CASGGGTGGPETQYF. CDR3 coding DNA: TGTGCCAGTGGCGGAGGGACAGGGGGCCCAGAGACCCAGTACTTC.

The genes are TRBV15 and TRBJ2-1; 7 bases align to TRBD2. This CDR3 spans 15 amino acids. Germline CDR1 LNHNV, CDR2 YYDKDF (reference sequence). The V gene end was trimmed by 1 base and the J gene end by 1 base; junction bases not matched to a gene: 1. CDR3 nucleotide sequence: TGTGCCACCAGCAGAGCTAGCGGATCCTACAATGAGCAGTTCTTC. This translates into CATSRASGSYNEQFF.

There are a few counts of this clone. CDR3 bases: TGTGCCAGCAGCCCCCGAACAGCTAAGTACTACGAGCAGTACTTC. Translation gives CASSPRTAKYYEQYF. The rearrangement links TRBV7-9 to TRBJ2-7; D unresolved. CDR1 is SEHNR and CDR2 is FQNEAQ in the germline V gene (reference sequence). The CDR3 consists of 15 residues. Trimming cost V 5 bases and J 3 bases, with 17 bases left between them.

This chain links TRBV19 with TRBJ1-2; 9 nucleotides line up with TRBD1. V lost 5 bases, J lost 3 bases, and 7 bases stayed unmatched. The CDR3 has 15 residues. Germline V lookup: CDR1 LNHDA, CDR2 SQIVND (reference sequence). In nucleotides, the CDR3 is TGTGCCAGTAGTGTCGGACAGGGGCGATACTATGGCTACACCTTC. Its translation: CASSVGQGRYYGYTF. The entire variable domain, with the rest obtained from reference TRBV19 and TRBJ1-2, is as follows: DGGITQSPKYLFRKEGQNVTLSCEQNLNHDAMYWYRQDPGQGLRLIYYSQIVNDFQKGDIAEGYSVSREKKESFPLTVTSAQKNPTAFYLCASSVGQGRYYGYTFGSGTRLTVV.

The chain has TRBV9 and TRBJ2-3, with a weak D call TRBD2 (6 bases). In germline, CDR1 is SGDLS, CDR2 YYNGEE. CDR3 length: 18 residues. Trimming shortened V by 0 bases and J by 3 bases, and 20 bases separated the two germline ends. In DNA, the CDR3 is TGTGCCAGCAGCGTAGCAGAACTAGCTTCGTTAGTTACAGATACGCAGTATTTT. Amino acids: CASSVAELASLVTDTQYF.